This T cell receptor beta chain comes out of a study of shared clonotypes between healthy human individuals. The V gene's germline CDR1 is MRHNA and CDR2 SNTAGT. CDR3 length equals 16 residues. Trimming took 7 bases from V and 3 from J, leaving 20 bases between them. This clone was seen a single time. Its antigen is not known. Here immunoSEQ multiplex PCR was the method, and the copy in TCRdb shows in-frame clones only, minus some. The sample holds 2,500,000 or so clones, just over 90% seen once. Findings of the study overall: Sorted-subset sequencing, rarefaction showed, was incomplete despite large depth. All-four-donor shared clonotypes had higher generation probabilities than non-shared clonotypes did. Generally, naive subsets came out with larger estimated richness than memory subsets.

This chain uses TRBV6-4 with TRBJ2-3; a weak D match, TRBD2 (6 bases). Sequenced: naive CD4+ T cells sorted from blood. As to subset: CD45RA+ positively selected. This TCR derives from a man aged 18 to 30 in good health. CDR3: CASTLPGTYGTDTQYF. The CDR3, as DNA: TGTGCCAGCACTCTACCCGGGACTTATGGGACAGATACGCAGTATTTT.